This T cell receptor (beta chain) stems from a study of T cell clonality in common variable immunodeficiency. Sequencing used immunoSEQ multiplex PCR; TCRdb keeps in-frame clones, though not all of them. The sample holds fewer than 55,000 clones, and no clone turns up only once. Germline-derived CDR1 and CDR2 are SQVTM and ANQGSEA. This CDR3 spans 14 amino acids. V lost 3 bases to trimming and J lost 5 bases; unmatched junction nucleotides: 7. General study points: Authors noted CVID clonality's cause needs subpopulation repertoire sequencing.

Patients and controls were mostly of Caucasian heritage. Blood samples were heparinized, roughly 5 to 8.5 ml per donor. This clone was counted at least ten times. The antigen is not known. The read stops 3 residues short of the end of the CDR3; the missing end is completed from the germline J gene. J is TRBJ2-7 and V is TRBV29-1, with 10 bases fitting TRBD2. The material sequenced was peripheral blood mononuclear cells. This sequence originates from a person between 18 and 69 years old in good health. The CDR3 region is CSVDGSSGSNEQYF. The sequenced CDR3 bases are TGCAGCGTTGACGGGTCTAGCGGGAGTAACGAG.